Following are 29 T cell receptor beta chains from one sample sequenced in a study of blood T cell repertoires in COVID-19 (TCRdb year 2020). The library was built by means of the immunoSEQ multiplex PCR assay. This is the immuneACCESS table as TCRdb keeps it, with only in-frame sequences that have V and J called. A part of the clones is gone; compared with another copy, unresolved V genes explain less than half, and the rest is unexplained. The sample has roughly 110,000 clones on record, roughly 79% of them singletons. The ten largest clones add up to about 10% of the sample. Sequencing was carried out using peripheral blood. These receptors all stem from a human donor in a cohort sampled during active COVID-19.

V and J are TRBV28 and TRBJ1-3, with 8 bases that match TRBD1. The germline CDR1 and CDR2 sequences are MDHEN and SYDVKM. This CDR3 contains 15 residues. V shed 4 bases and J 1 base; nucleotides not matched to a gene: 3. CDR3 sequence (DNA): TGTGCCAGCAGTTCAGGGGGCGGGTCTGGAAACACCATATATTTT. Encoded protein: CASSSGGGSGNTIYF. The full variable domain, its missing parts supplied by reference TRBV28 and TRBJ1-3, is DVKVTQSSRYLVKRTGEKVFLECVQDMDHENMFWYRQDPGLGLRLIYFSYDVKMKEKGDIPEGYSVSREKKERFSLILESASTNQTSMYLCASSSGGGSGNTIYFGEGSWLTVV.

The chain recombines TRBV7-2 with TRBJ2-5, with a weak D call TRBD1 (5 bases). The CDR3 spans 17 residues. CDR1 and CDR2 from the germline V gene are SGHTA and FQGNSA. The germline V and J ends were trimmed by 2 bases and 3 bases, with 19 bases remaining between them. CDR3 loop: CASSLFPTGPPEETQYF. The CDR3 DNA reads as TGTGCCAGCAGCTTATTCCCTACAGGTCCCCCTGAAGAGACCCAGTACTTC.

The V and J genes are TRBV7-8 and TRBJ2-7; D ambiguous. Trimming removed 4 bases from V and 2 bases from J, with 3 bases in between. The V gene's germline CDR1 is SGHVS and CDR2 FQNEAQ. There are 11 residues in the CDR3. The CDR3 DNA is TGTGCCAGCAGCTACACCTACGAGCAGTACTTC. The encoded protein is CASSYTYEQYF.

This clone was observed a few times. The genes are TRBV19 and TRBJ2-6; 7 nucleotides line up with TRBD1. With 6 bases clipped from V and 0 bases from J, the junction kept 5 bases outside the gene matches. CDR3 length: 16 amino acids. Per germline, CDR1 LNHDA and CDR2 SQIVND (reference sequence). The CDR3 region is CASRGTDTSGANVLTF. The CDR3 nucleotides are TGTGCCAGTAGGGGGACAGATACCTCTGGGGCCAACGTCCTGACTTTC.

The chain's CDR3 is CASSALGWGGDTQYF. The CDR3 DNA is TGTGCCAGCAGCGCCTTGGGTTGGGGGGGGGACACCCAGTACTTC. The chain links TRBV7-2 to TRBJ2-5; 7 bases are shared with TRBD2. CDR3 length: 15 amino acids. J lost 8 bases, V lost 5 bases, and 14 bases had no gene match. The germline V gene encodes CDR1 SGHTA and CDR2 FQGNSA. The full variable domain, its missing parts supplied by reference TRBV7-2 and TRBJ2-5, is GAGVSQSPSNKVTEKGKDVELRCDPISGHTALYWYRQSLGQGLEFLIYFQGNSAPDKSGLPSDRFSAERTGGSVSTLTIQRTQQEDSAVYLCASSALGWGGDTQYFGPGTRLLVL.

V usage is TRBV4-1 and J usage is TRBJ2-7; 9 bases agree with TRBD1. The germline gives CDR1 MGHRA, CDR2 YSYEKL. V shed 0 bases and J 6 bases; nucleotides not matched to a gene: 15. There are 18 residues in the CDR3. The CDR3 nucleotides are TGCGCCAGCAGCCAAGAATCTTTGGCCGGGACAGGGATTGGCGAGCAGTACTTC. Translated: CASSQESLAGTGIGEQYF.

The genes are TRBV6-4 and TRBJ2-7; D is ambiguous. Germline values: CDR1 MRHNA, CDR2 SNTAGT. Deletions cut 3 bases from V and 0 bases from J, with 9 bases between. The CDR3 is made up of 14 amino acids. The CDR3 DNA sequence: TGTGCCAGCAGTGAAGACAAAAACTCCTACGAGCAGTACTTC. Its protein is CASSEDKNSYEQYF.

The rearrangement joins TRBV19 to TRBJ1-6; D ambiguous. The V end lost 0 bases, the J end lost 7 bases, and 16 bases lay between the germline ends. Germline V gives CDR1 LNHDA, CDR2 SQIVND (reference sequence). CDR3 length: 17 residues. The chain's CDR3 is CASSIDRGRAGNSPLHF. DNA of the CDR3: TGTGCCAGTAGTATAGATCGAGGAAGGGCGGGGAATTCACCCCTCCACTTT.

The chain carries TRBV6-6 and TRBJ2-7, with D perhaps matching TRBD1 (5 bases). Germline V lookup: CDR1 MNHNY, CDR2 SVGAGI (reference sequence). Trimming removed 5 bases at V and 6 bases at J, with 14 bases between. This CDR3 is 13 amino acids long. The CDR3 region has the DNA TGTGCCAGCAGTCTTCAGGGCTTGGTCGAGCAGTACTTC. Protein sequence: CASSLQGLVEQYF.

The chain links TRBV3-1 (or the pseudogene TRBV3-2) to TRBJ1-1; 9 nucleotides agree with TRBD1. V lost 1 base to trimming and J lost 1 base; unmatched junction nucleotides: 7. The CDR3 runs 17 residues. The germline V gene has CDR1 LGHDT and CDR2 YNNKEL (reference sequence). The CDR3 coding sequence is TGTGCCAGCAGCCAAGGGATCGGACAGGGGACGAACACTGAAGCTTTCTTT. As protein: CASSQGIGQGTNTEAFF.

This clone was counted a single time. This rearrangement joins TRBV29-1 to TRBJ1-5; D may be TRBD1 (5 bases). CDR1 is SQVTM and CDR2 is ANQGSEA in the germline V gene. CDR3 length: 14 residues. Trimming took 4 bases from V and 0 from J, leaving 10 bases between them. The CDR3 is CSVGQGYSNQPQHF. The CDR3 nucleotides read TGCAGCGTTGGTCAGGGATATAGCAATCAGCCCCAGCATTTT.

The chain couples TRBV7-2 to TRBJ1-1; TRBD1 matches 7 bases. J was trimmed by 4 bases and V by 0 bases; bases with no gene match: 5. Germline loops: CDR1 SGHTA, CDR2 FQGNSA. The CDR3 totals 15 residues. The CDR3 spells CASSLARGGGTEAFF. The DNA of the CDR3 is TGTGCCAGCAGCTTAGCCCGAGGGGGCGGCACTGAAGCTTTCTTT.

V is TRBV5-6 and J is TRBJ2-7; 13 bases fit TRBD2. V was pared by 3 bases and J by 3 bases, with 0 bases of the junction left unmatched. The CDR3 contains 14 residues. Germline CDR1 SGHDT, CDR2 YYEEEE. The CDR3 loop is CASSWTSGSYEQYF. The CDR3 DNA sequence: TGTGCCAGCAGCTGGACTAGCGGGAGCTACGAGCAGTACTTC.

This sequence joins TRBV5-4 and TRBJ2-1, with 10 positions matching TRBD2. Trimming took 0 bases from V and 14 from J; bases not matched to a gene: 8. The CDR3 is 14 amino acids. The germline gives CDR1 SGHNT, CDR2 YYREEE (reference sequence). The CDR3 reads CASSLAGLAGVEFF. DNA of the CDR3: TGTGCCAGCAGCTTGGCGGGTCTAGCGGGGGTCGAGTTCTTC.

This chain uses TRBV29-1 with TRBJ1-1; 8 positions match TRBD1. The CDR3 runs to 15 residues. Trimming removed 3 bases from V and 4 bases from J; junction bases left unmatched: 10. Germline CDR1 is SQVTM and CDR2 is ANQGSEA. The CDR3 spells CSVDAGQGPGTEAFF. In DNA form, the CDR3 reads TGCAGCGTTGATGCTGGACAGGGTCCTGGCACTGAAGCTTTCTTT. Looking up the rest from reference TRBV29-1 and TRBJ1-1 gives the full variable domain: SAVISQKPSRDICQRGTSLTIQCQVDSQVTMMFWYRQQPGQSLTLIATANQGSEATYESGFVIDKFPISRPNLTFSTLTVSNMSPEDSSIYLCSVDAGQGPGTEAFFGQGTRLTVV.

This clone has a handful of counts. The J gene is TRBJ2-5, the V gene TRBV7-2; the D gene is possibly TRBD2 (5 bases). Trimming took 1 base from V and 5 from J, leaving 8 bases between them. This CDR3 comprises 13 residues. Per the germline V gene, CDR1 is SGHTA and CDR2 is FQGNSA. This chain's CDR3 is CASSLVVAETQYF. The CDR3 region has the DNA TGTGCCAGCAGCTTAGTGGTAGCGGAGACCCAGTACTTC.

The gene calls are TRBV11-3 and TRBJ1-4, with 7 bases fitting TRBD1. This CDR3 comprises 15 residues. CDR1 and CDR2 (germline): SGHNT, YENEEA. The junction had 6 bases not matched to a gene; V was cut back by 0 bases and J by 8 bases. The CDR3, as DNA: TGTGCCAGCAGCTTAGATCATCAGGGGGGCGAAAAACTGTTTTTT. Translating gives CASSLDHQGGEKLFF.

This clone was detected a few times. The chain couples TRBV7-3 to TRBJ1-1, with 9 bases identical to TRBD1. The V segment lost 1 base and the J segment 1 base; nucleotides outside the gene matches: 1. This CDR3 comprises 15 residues. The V gene's germline CDR1 is SGHTA and CDR2 FQGTGA. The CDR3 nucleotides are TGTGCCAGCAGCTTAATGGGACAGGGGAACACTGAAGCTTTCTTT. Translated: CASSLMGQGNTEAFF.

The chain couples TRBV18 to TRBJ1-1; D gene ambiguous. Looked up from germline, CDR1 is KGHSH and CDR2 is LQKENI. This CDR3 has 11 residues. V was pared by 6 bases and J by 2 bases, with 4 bases between. The CDR3 nucleotides read TGTGCCAGCTCTAGCAACACTGAAGCTTTCTTT. It codes for CASSSNTEAFF.

The chain combines TRBV11-2 with TRBJ2-5, with D possibly TRBD2 on 6 matching bases. This CDR3 has 16 amino acids. Germline CDR1 is SGHAT and CDR2 is FQNNGV. The germline V and J ends were trimmed by 5 bases and 1 base, with 17 bases remaining between them. CDR3: CASSPNHLGGQETQYF. The CDR3 DNA sequence: TGTGCCAGCAGCCCCAATCACCTGGGGGGCCAAGAGACCCAGTACTTC. Drawing the rest from reference TRBV11-2 and TRBJ2-5, the complete variable domain is EAGVAQSPRYKIIEKRQSVAFWCNPISGHATLYWYQQILGQGPKLLIQFQNNGVVDDSQLPKDRFSAERLKGVDSTLKIQPAKLEDSAVYLCASSPNHLGGQETQYFGPGTRLLVL.

The J gene is TRBJ2-3, the V gene TRBV9, with 10 positions matching TRBD2. Germline V gene sequence: CDR1 SGDLS, CDR2 YYNGEE. This CDR3 is 17 amino acids long. Trimming at V came to 0 bases and at J to 4 bases, leaving 8 bases not matched to a gene. The CDR3 coding sequence is TGTGCCAGCAGCGTAGTTTCGGCTAGCGGGGGTTCAGATACGCAGTATTTT. Its translation is CASSVVSASGGSDTQYF.

The chain couples TRBV3-1 (or the pseudogene TRBV3-2) to TRBJ2-1, with 7 bases identical to TRBD2. The CDR3 spans 13 residues. Unmatched junction bases numbered 3, after V lost 6 bases and J lost 4 bases. The V gene's germline CDR1 is LGHDT and CDR2 YNNKEL (reference sequence). CDR3 DNA sequence: TGTGCCAGCAGGCGGGGGTCGTACAATGAGCAGTTCTTC. Protein sequence: CASRRGSYNEQFF.

The chain uses TRBV6-5 and TRBJ1-5; the D gene is possibly TRBD1 (6 bases). Germline V CDR1 and CDR2: MNHEY, SVGAGI. V lost 6 bases, J lost 7 bases, and 19 bases lay in between. The CDR3 length is 15 residues. The chain's CDR3 is CASSPGQGALQPQHF. CDR3 bases: TGTGCCAGCAGCCCGGGACAAGGGGCATTGCAGCCCCAGCATTTT.

This clone was seen only a few times. The chain links TRBV30 to TRBJ1-5; D is undetermined. Trimming took off 5 bases at V and 6 bases at J, with 17 bases between the two ends. The CDR3 length is 14 residues. In germline, CDR1 is GTSNPN, CDR2 SVGIG (reference sequence). CDR3 amino acids: CAWARAGNSQPQHF. The CDR3 DNA follows: TGTGCCTGGGCGAGGGCGGGGAATAGTCAGCCCCAGCATTTT. Looking up the rest from reference TRBV30 and TRBJ1-5 gives the full variable domain: SQTIHQWPATLVQPVGSPLSLECTVEGTSNPNLYWYRQAAGRGLQLLFYSVGIGQISSEVPQNLSASRPQDRQFILSSKKLLLSDSGFYLCAWARAGNSQPQHFGDGTRLSIL.

This rearrangement joins TRBV6-5 to TRBJ1-1; the D gene is possibly TRBD1 (6 bases). Between the trimmed V and J ends, which lost 5 bases and 11 bases, there was a span of 18 bases. The CDR3 is 13 amino acids. The V gene's germline CDR1 is MNHEY and CDR2 SVGAGI. CDR3 nucleotide sequence: TGTGCCAGCAGTAGGGAGACAGGCCGAACCGCTTTCTTT. Amino acids: CASSRETGRTAFF.

The V and J genes are TRBV6-2 or TRBV6-3 and TRBJ1-5, with no clear D. Trimming left V 3 bases short and J 7 bases short, with 7 bases between. This CDR3 has 12 residues. Germline CDR1 and CDR2: MNHEY and SVGEGT. The CDR3 DNA reads as TGTGCCAGCAGTTATTCCGTCCAGCCCCAGCATTTT. It translates to CASSYSVQPQHF.

The chain employs TRBV24-1 and TRBJ2-1; 10 bases agree with TRBD1. The CDR3 runs to 16 residues. The junction had 10 bases not matched to a gene; V was cut back by 4 bases and J by 8 bases. Looked up from germline, CDR1 is KGHDR and CDR2 is SFDVKD. In nucleotides, the CDR3 is TGTGCCACCAGTGACCCTGGGACAGGGGCGCGGGATGAGCAGTTCTTC. This sequence encodes CATSDPGTGARDEQFF.

CDR3 DNA sequence: TGTGCCAGCAGCCCTAAAAGGTTTGTCTACAGGGGGCGTCAGCCCCAGCATTTT. Its translation is CASSPKRFVYRGRQPQHF. The rearrangement joins TRBV7-3 to TRBJ1-5; 9 bases match TRBD1. This CDR3 has 18 residues. Trimming removed 5 bases from V and 6 bases from J; junction bases left unmatched: 17. The germline V gene has CDR1 SGHTA and CDR2 FQGTGA.

V usage is TRBV30 and J usage is TRBJ2-7; TRBD2 matches at 7 bases. Germline V lookup: CDR1 GTSNPN, CDR2 SVGIG (reference sequence). V shed 3 bases, J shed 3 bases, and the junction held 2 bases outside the gene matches. The length of the CDR3 is 12 residues. The CDR3 DNA reads TGTGCCTGGAGCCCGGGGGGCTACGAGCAGTACTTC. Its translation: CAWSPGGYEQYF. The full variable domain, in which reference TRBV30 and TRBJ2-7 provide the parts outside the CDR3, is SQTIHQWPATLVQPVGSPLSLECTVEGTSNPNLYWYRQAAGRGLQLLFYSVGIGQISSEVPQNLSASRPQDRQFILSSKKLLLSDSGFYLCAWSPGGYEQYFGPGTRLTVT.